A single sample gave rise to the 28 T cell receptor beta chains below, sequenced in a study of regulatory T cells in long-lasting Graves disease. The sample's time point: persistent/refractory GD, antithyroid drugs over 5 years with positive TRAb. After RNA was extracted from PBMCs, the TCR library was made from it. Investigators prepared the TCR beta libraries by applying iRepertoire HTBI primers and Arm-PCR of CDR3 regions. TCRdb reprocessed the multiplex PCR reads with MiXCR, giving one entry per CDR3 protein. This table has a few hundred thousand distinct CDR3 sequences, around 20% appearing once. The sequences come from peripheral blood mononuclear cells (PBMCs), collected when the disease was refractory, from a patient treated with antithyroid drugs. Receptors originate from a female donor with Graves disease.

The CDR3 nucleotides are TGCAGCGTTGGCTTGGGGGGGAACTATGGCTACACCTTC. Its protein is CSVGLGGNYGYTF. The V call is TRBV29-1, the J call TRBJ1-2, with D perhaps matching TRBD1 (5 bases). Germline V gene data show CDR1 as SQVTM and CDR2 as ANQGSEA. Trimming stripped 4 bases from V and 2 bases from J, with 11 bases between. The CDR3 contains 13 residues.

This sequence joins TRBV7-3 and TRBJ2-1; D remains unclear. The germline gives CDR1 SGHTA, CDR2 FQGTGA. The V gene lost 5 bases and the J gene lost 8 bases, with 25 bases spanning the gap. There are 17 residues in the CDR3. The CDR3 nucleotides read TGTGCCAGCAGCCCCTTGGGTCCTCTCCTTAATAGGGATGAGCAGTTCTTC. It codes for CASSPLGPLLNRDEQFF.

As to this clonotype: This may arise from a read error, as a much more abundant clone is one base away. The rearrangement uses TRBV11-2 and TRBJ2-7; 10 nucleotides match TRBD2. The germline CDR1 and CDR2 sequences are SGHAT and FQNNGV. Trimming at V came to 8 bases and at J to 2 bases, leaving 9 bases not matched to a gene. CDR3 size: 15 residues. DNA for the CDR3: TGTGCCAGCGGCTCGCGACTAGCGGGTACCTACGAGCAGTACTTC. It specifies CASGSRLAGTYEQYF.

The CDR3 nucleotides read TGTGCCACCAGTGATTGGAGTGACAGAGGCTACACCTTC. This gives the protein CATSDWSDRGYTF. The V call is TRBV24-1, the J call TRBJ1-2; possible D gene TRBD1, 5 bases. The germline gives CDR1 KGHDR, CDR2 SFDVKD. This CDR3 is 13 amino acids long. V lost 2 bases and J 8 bases, leaving 11 bases between the germline ends.

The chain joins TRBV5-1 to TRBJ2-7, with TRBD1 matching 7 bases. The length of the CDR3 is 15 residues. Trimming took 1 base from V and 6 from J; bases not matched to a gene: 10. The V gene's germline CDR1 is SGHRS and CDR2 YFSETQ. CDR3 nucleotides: TGCGCCAGCAGCTTGTCCCTACAGGGGATCGCCGAGCAGTACTTC. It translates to CASSLSLQGIAEQYF. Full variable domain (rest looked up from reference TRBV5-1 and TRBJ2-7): KAGVTQTPRYLIKTRGQQVTLSCSPISGHRSVSWYQQTPGQGLQFLFEYFSETQRNKGNFPGRFSGRQFSNSRSEMNVSTLELGDSALYLCASSLSLQGIAEQYFGPGTRLTVT.

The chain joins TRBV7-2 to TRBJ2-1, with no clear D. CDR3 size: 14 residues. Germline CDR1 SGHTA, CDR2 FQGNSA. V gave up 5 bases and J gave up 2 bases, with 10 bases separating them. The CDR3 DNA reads TGTGCCAGCAGCCGAGCGACGGCCTACAATGAGCAGTTCTTC. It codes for CASSRATAYNEQFF.

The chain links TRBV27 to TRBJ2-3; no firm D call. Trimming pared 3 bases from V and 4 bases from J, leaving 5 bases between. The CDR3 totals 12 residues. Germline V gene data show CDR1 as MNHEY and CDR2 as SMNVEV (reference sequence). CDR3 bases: TGTGCCAGCAGTTTTACCCCAGATACGCAGTATTTT. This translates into CASSFTPDTQYF.

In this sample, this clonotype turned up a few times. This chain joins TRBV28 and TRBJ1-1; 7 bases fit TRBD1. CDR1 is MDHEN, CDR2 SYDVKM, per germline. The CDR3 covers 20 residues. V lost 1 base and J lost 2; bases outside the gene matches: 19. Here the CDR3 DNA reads TGTGCCAGCAGTTTATCAACCCCCCCCCCCCCGGACAGGCCTAACACTGAAGCTTTCTTT. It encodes CASSLSTPPPPDRPNTEAFF.

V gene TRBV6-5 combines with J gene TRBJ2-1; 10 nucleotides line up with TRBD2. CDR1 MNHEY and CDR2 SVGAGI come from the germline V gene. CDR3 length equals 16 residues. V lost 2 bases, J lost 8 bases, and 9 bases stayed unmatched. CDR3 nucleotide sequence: TGTGCCAGCAGTTACCTCCCTAGCGGGAGTCTCGATGAGCAGTTCTTC. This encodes CASSYLPSGSLDEQFF.

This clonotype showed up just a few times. For the CDR3, the DNA is TGTGCCAGCAGCTATGTGCGGGAGGGCCGGGCTGAGCAGTTCTTC. This translates into CASSYVREGRAEQFF. This rearrangement joins TRBV7-8 to TRBJ2-1; 9 bases are a match to TRBD2. The V and J ends lost 4 bases and 9 bases, in that order; junction bases with no gene match: 10. The CDR3 covers 15 residues. Germline CDR1 SGHVS, CDR2 FQNEAQ.

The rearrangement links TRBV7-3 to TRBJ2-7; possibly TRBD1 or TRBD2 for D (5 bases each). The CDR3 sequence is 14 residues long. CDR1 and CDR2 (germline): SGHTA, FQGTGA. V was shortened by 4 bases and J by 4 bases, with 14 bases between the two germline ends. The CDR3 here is CASSYSAGAYEQYF. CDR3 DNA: TGTGCCAGCAGCTACTCCGCCGGGGCTTACGAGCAGTACTTC.

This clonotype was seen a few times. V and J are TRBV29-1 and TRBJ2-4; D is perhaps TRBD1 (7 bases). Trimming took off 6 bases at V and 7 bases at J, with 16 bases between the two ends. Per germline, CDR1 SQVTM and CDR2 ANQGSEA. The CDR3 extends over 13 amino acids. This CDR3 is CSVAGGLGNIQYF. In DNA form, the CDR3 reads TGCAGCGTCGCAGGGGGGCTGGGGAACATTCAGTACTTC.

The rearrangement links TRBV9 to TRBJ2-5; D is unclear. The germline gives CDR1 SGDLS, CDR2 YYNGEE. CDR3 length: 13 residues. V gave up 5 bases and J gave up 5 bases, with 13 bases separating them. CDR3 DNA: TGTGCCAGCAGTCCCGGATATGAGGAGACCCAGTACTTC. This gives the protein CASSPGYEETQYF.

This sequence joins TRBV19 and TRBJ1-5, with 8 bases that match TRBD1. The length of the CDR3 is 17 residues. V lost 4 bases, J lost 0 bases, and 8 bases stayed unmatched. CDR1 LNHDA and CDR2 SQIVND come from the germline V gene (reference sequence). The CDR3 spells CASSNDRGTYSNQPQHF. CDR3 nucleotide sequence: TGTGCCAGTAGTAACGACAGGGGTACATATAGCAATCAGCCCCAGCATTTT. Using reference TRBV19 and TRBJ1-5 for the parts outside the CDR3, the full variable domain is DGGITQSPKYLFRKEGQNVTLSCEQNLNHDAMYWYRQDPGQGLRLIYYSQIVNDFQKGDIAEGYSVSREKKESFPLTVTSAQKNPTAFYLCASSNDRGTYSNQPQHFGDGTRLSIL.

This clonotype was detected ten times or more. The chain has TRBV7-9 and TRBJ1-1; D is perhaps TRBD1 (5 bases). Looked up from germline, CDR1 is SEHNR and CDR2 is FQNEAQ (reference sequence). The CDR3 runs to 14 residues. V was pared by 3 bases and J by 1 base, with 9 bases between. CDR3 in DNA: TGTGCCAGCAGCTTGGCACAGGAGAACACTGAAGCTTTCTTT. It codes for CASSLAQENTEAFF.

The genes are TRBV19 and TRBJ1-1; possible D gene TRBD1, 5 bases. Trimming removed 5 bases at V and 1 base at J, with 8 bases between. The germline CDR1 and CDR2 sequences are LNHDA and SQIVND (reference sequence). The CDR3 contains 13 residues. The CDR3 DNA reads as TGTGCCAGTAGTCGGACAACGAACACTGAAGCTTTCTTT. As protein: CASSRTTNTEAFF.

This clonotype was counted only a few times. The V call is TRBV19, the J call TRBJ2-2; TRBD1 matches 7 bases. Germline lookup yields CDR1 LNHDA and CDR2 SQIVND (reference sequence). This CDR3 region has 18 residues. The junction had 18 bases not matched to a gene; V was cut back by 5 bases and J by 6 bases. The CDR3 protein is CASSPWIPGQARAGELFF. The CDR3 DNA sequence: TGTGCCAGTAGTCCCTGGATACCTGGACAGGCCCGGGCCGGGGAGCTGTTTTTT.

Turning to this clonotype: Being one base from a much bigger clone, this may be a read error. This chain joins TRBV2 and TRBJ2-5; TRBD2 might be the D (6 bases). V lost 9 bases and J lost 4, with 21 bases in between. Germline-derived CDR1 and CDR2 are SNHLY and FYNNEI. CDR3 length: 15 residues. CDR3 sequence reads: CARGEWASVRETQYF. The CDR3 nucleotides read TGTGCCAGGGGGGAGTGGGCTAGCGTTCGAGAGACCCAGTACTTC.

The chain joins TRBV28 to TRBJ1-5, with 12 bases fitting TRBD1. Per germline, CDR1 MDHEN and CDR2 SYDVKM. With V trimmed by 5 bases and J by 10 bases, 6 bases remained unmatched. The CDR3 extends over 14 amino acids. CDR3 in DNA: TGTGCCAGCAGTCGCCCGGGACAGGGGGCACCCCAGCATTTT. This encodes CASSRPGQGAPQHF.

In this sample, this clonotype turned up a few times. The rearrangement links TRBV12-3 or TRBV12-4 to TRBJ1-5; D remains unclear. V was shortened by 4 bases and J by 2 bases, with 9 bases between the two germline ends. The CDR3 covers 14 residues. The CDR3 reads CASSYNGRNQPQHF. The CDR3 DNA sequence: TGTGCCAGCAGTTATAACGGTCGCAATCAGCCCCAGCATTTT.

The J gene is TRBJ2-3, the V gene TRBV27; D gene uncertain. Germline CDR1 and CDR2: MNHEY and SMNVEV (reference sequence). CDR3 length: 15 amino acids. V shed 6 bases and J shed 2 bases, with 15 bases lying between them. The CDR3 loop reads CASRLSSAYTDTQYF. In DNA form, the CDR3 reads TGTGCCAGCAGGCTTTCTTCAGCGTACACAGATACGCAGTATTTT.

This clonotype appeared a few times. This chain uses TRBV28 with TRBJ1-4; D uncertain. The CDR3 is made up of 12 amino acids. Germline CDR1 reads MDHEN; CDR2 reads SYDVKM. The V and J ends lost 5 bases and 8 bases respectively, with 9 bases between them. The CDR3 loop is CASSAPTEKLFF. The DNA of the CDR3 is TGTGCCAGCAGTGCCCCGACAGAAAAACTGTTTTTT. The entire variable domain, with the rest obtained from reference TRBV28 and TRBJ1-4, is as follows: DVKVTQSSRYLVKRTGEKVFLECVQDMDHENMFWYRQDPGLGLRLIYFSYDVKMKEKGDIPEGYSVSREKKERFSLILESASTNQTSMYLCASSAPTEKLFFGSGTQLSVL.

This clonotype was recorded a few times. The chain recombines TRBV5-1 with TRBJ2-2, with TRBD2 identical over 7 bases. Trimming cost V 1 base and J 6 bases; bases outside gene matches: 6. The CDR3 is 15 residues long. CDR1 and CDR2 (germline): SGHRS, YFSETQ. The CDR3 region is CASSLNGGSAGELFF. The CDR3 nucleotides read TGCGCCAGCAGCTTGAATGGCGGGAGCGCCGGGGAGCTGTTTTTT.

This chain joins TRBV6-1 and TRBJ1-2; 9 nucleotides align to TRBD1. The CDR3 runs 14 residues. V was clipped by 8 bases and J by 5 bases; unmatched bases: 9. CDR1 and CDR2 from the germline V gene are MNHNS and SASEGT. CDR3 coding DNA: TGTGCCAGCCGCTCGGACAGGGGAGTTTATGGCTACACCTTC. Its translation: CASRSDRGVYGYTF.

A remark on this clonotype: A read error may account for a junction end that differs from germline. The CDR3 DNA reads TGTGCCAGCAGCCTAGCGCGGACGGGGGCTAATCAGCCCCAGCATTTT. It translates to CASSLARTGANQPQHF. This rearrangement joins TRBV7-8 to TRBJ1-5; TRBD1 might be the D (6 bases). This CDR3 has 16 residues. CDR1 SGHVS and CDR2 FQNEAQ come from the germline V gene.

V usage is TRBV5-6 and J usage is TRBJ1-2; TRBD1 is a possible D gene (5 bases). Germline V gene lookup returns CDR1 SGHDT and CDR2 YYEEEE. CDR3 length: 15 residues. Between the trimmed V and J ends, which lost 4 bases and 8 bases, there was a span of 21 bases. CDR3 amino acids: CASSQGPIAGGGYTF. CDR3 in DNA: TGTGCCAGCAGCCAGGGCCCTATCGCGGGTGGAGGCTACACCTTC.

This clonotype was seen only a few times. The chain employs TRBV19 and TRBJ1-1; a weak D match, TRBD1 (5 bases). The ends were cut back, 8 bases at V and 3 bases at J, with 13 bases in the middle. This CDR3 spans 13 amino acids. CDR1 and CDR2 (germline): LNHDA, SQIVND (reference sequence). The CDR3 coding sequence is TGTGCCAGTGGGCACCAGGGAGACACTGAAGCTTTCTTT. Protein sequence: CASGHQGDTEAFF.

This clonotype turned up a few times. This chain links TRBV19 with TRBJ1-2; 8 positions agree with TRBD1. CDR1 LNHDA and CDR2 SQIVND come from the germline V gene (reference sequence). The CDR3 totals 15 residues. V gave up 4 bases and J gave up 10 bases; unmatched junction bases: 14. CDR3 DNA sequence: TGTGCCAGTAGTACGTCCCGGGACAGGCGCGCTTACTACACCTTC. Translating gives CASSTSRDRRAYYTF.